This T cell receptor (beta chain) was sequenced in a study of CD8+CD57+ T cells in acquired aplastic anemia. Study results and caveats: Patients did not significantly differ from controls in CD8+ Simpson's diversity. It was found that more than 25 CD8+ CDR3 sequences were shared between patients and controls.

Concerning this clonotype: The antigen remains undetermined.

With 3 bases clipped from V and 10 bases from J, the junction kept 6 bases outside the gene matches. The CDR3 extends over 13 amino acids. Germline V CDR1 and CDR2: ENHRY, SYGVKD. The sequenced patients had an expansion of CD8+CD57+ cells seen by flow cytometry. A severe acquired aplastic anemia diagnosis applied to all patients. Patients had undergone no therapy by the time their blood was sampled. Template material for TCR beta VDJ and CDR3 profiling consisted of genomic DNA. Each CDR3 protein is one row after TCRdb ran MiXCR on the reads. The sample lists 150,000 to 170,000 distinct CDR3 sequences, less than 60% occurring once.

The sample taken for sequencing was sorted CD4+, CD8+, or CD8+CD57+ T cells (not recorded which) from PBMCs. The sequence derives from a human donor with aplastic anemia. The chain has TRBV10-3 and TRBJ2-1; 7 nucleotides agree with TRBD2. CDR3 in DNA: TGTGCCATCAGTGACGACACGGGAGGCGAGCAGTTCTTC. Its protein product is CAISDDTGGEQFF.